This TCR beta chain was sequenced in a study of T cell repertoires in cytomegalovirus infection. Study as a whole: Epitope selection comprised recently identified HLA-C-restricted CMV epitopes and well-studied HLA-B-restricted CMV epitopes. Evidence of both CMV infection and a matching HLA type came from public TCR beta signatures. The study, taken as a whole, reports: Accumulated public TCR beta family frequency recognized individuals carrying CMV together with the relevant HLA. HLA-C-restricted CMV clonotypes gave the most frequent clonotype in two of eight donors.

V shed 3 bases and J shed 7 bases, with 12 bases lying between them. There are 13 residues in the CDR3. Germline V lookup: CDR1 ENHRY, CDR2 SYGVKD. This clonotype was detected a few times. Its antigen is currently unknown. Each CDR3 protein gets one entry after TCRdb re-called the reads with MiXCR. The sample has approximately 280,000 distinct CDR3 sequences; 20% to 25% are singletons. This chain connects TRBV10-3 to TRBJ2-5; D unclear. The specimen comprised cultured PBMCs, sampled from culture after CMV antigen stimulation. The source of this sequence is a human donor in good health (CMV status not recorded). Some clones in this sample may be carry-over from other donors' samples. Here the CDR3 reads CAISESESGTQYF. CDR3 sequence (DNA): TGTGCCATCAGTGAATCGGAAAGTGGGACCCAGTACTTC.